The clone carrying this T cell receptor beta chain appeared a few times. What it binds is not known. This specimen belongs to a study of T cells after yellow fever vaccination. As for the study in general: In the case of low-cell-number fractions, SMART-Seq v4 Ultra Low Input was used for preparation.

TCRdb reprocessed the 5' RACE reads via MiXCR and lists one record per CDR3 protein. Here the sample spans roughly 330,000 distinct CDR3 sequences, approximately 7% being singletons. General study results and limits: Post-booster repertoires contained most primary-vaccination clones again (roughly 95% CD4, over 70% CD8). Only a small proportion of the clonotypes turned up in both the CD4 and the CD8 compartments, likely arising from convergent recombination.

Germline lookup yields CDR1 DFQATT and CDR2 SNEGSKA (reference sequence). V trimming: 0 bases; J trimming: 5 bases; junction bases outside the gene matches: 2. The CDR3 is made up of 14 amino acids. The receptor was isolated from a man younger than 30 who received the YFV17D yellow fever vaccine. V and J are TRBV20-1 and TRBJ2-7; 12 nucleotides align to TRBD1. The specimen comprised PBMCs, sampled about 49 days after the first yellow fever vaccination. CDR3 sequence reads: CSARDRDRGHEQYV. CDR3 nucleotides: TGCAGTGCTAGAGATAGGGACAGGGGGCACGAGCAGTACGTC.